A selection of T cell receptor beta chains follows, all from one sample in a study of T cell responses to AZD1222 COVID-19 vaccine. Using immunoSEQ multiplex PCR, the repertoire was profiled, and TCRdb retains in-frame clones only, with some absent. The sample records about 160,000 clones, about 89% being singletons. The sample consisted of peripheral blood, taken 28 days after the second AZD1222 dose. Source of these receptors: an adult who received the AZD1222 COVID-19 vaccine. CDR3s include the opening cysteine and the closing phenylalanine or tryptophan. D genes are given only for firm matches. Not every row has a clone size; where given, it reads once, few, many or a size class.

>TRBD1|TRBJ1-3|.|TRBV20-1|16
CSASVGTGSSGNTIYF
TGCAGTGCTAGTGTCGGGACAGGGAGCTCTGGAAACACCATATATTTT
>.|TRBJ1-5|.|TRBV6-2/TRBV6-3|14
CASSPDGSNQPQHF
TGTGCCAGCAGTCCCGACGGTAGCAATCAGCCCCAGCATTTT
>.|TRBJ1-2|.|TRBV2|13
CASVGGENYGYTF
TGTGCCAGCGTGGGAGGGGAGAACTATGGCTACACCTTC
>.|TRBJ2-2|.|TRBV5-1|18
CASSLVLGGQTNTGELFF
TGCGCCAGCAGCTTGGTTTTGGGTGGACAGACGAACACCGGGGAGCTGTTTTTT
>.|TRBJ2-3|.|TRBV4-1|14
CASSQEGVTDTQYF
TGCGCCAGCAGCCAAGAAGGGGTAACAGATACGCAGTATTTT
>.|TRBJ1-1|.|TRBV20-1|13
CSASSFRDTEAFF
TGCAGTGCTAGTTCTTTCCGAGACACTGAAGCTTTCTTT
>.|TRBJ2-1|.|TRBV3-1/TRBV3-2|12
CASVDSVNEQFF
TGTGCCAGCGTAGATAGCGTCAATGAGCAGTTCTTC
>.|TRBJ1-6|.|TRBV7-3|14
CASSLTLGNSPLHF
TGTGCCAGCAGCTTAACGTTGGGCAATTCACCCCTCCACTTT
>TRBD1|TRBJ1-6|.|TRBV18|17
CASSPNSWTGTNSPLHF
TGTGCCAGCTCACCCAATTCCTGGACAGGGACGAATTCACCCCTCCACTTT
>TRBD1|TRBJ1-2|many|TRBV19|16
CASSPPGQGDIYGYTF
TGTGCCAGTAGTCCCCCGGGACAGGGCGATATCTATGGCTACACCTTC
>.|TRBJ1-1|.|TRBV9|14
CASSVAQQVSEAFF
TGTGCCAGCAGCGTAGCCCAACAGGTTTCTGAAGCTTTCTTT
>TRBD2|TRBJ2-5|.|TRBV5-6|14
CASSGSGGQETQYF
TGTGCCAGCAGCGGGTCGGGGGGTCAGGAGACCCAGTACTTC
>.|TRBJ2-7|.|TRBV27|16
CASSIFQGGVIYEQYF
TGTGCCAGCAGCATTTTTCAGGGTGGGGTTATCTACGAGCAGTACTTC
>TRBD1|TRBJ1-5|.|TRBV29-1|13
CSVRTGEDQPQHF
TGCAGCGTTCGGACAGGGGAGGATCAGCCCCAGCATTTT
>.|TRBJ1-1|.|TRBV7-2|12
CASSFVSREAFF
TGTGCCAGCAGCTTTGTGAGCAGGGAGGCTTTCTTT
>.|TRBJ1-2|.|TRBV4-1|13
CASSQEGEAGYTF
TGCGCCAGCAGCCAAGAGGGAGAGGCTGGCTACACCTTC
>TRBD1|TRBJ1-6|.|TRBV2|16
CASQRGGASYNSPLHF
TGTGCCAGCCAGAGAGGGGGCGCGTCCTATAATTCACCCCTCCACTTT
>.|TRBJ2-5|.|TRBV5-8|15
CASSSRGIPGETQYF
TGTGCCAGCAGCTCCCGCGGGATCCCGGGGGAGACCCAGTACTTC
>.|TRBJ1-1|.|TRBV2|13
CASSLGREVEAFF
TGTGCCAGCAGCTTAGGCAGGGAGGTAGAAGCTTTCTTT
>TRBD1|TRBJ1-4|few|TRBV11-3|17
CASSLQGARSTNEKLFF
TGTGCCAGCAGCTTACAGGGGGCTCGATCGACTAATGAAAAACTGTTTTTT
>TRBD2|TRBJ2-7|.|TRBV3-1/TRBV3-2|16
CASSQDLSSGAYEQYF
TGTGCCAGCAGCCAAGATCTTTCTAGCGGGGCCTACGAGCAGTACTTC
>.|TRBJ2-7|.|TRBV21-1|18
CASSKADEAGGFSYEQYF
TGTGCCAGCAGCAAAGCGGACGAAGCGGGGGGGTTCTCCTACGAGCAGTACTTC
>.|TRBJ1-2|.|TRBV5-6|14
CASSLGGLLGSNTF
TGTGCCAGCAGCTTGGGGGGACTCCTTGGGTCGAACACCTTC
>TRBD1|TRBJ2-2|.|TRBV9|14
CASTDRGHTGELFF
TGTGCCAGCACTGACAGGGGGCATACCGGGGAGCTGTTTTTT
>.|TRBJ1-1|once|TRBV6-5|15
CASSYDTTPPRGAFF
TGTGCCAGCAGTTACGATACGACACCTCCGCGGGGAGCTTTCTTT
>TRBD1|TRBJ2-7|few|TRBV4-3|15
CASSLGTGSSYEQYF
TGCGCCAGCAGCCTAGGGACAGGGAGCTCCTACGAGCAGTACTTC
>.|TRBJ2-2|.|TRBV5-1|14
CASSLTSNTGELFF
TGCGCCAGCAGCTTGACCTCGAACACCGGGGAGCTGTTTTTT
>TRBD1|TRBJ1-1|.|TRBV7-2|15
CASSSSGTGAYEAFF
TGTGCCAGCAGCTCTTCCGGGACAGGGGCTTATGAAGCTTTCTTT
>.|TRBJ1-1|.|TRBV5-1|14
CASSLGQRATEAFF
TGCGCCAGCAGCTTGGGACAGCGGGCGACTGAAGCTTTCTTT
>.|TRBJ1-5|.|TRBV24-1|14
CATSDSGSNQPQHF
TGTGCCACCAGTGATTCGGGGTCAAATCAGCCCCAGCATTTT
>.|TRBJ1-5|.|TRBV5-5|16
CASSLGRAHSNQPQHF
TGTGCCAGCAGCTTGGGCAGGGCCCATAGCAATCAGCCCCAGCATTTT
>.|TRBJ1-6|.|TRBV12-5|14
CASASWDGISPLHF
TGTGCTAGTGCCTCTTGGGACGGGATCTCACCCCTCCACTTT
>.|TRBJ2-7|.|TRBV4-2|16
CASSPMTGRQDYEQYF
TGTGCCAGCAGCCCGATGACAGGGAGGCAGGACTACGAGCAGTACTTC
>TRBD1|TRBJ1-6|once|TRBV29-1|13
CSVKDRVNSPLHF
TGCAGCGTGAAGGACAGGGTCAATTCACCCCTCCACTTT
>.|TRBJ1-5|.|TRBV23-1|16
CASSQISFRSNQPQHF
TGCGCCAGCAGTCAAATAAGTTTTCGTAGCAATCAGCCCCAGCATTTT
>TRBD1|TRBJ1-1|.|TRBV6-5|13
CASRRGQGAEAFF
TGTGCCAGCAGAAGAGGACAGGGGGCTGAGGCTTTCTTT
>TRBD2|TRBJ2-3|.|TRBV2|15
CASSGLAGFTDTQYF
TGTGCCAGCAGTGGACTAGCGGGATTCACAGATACGCAGTATTTT
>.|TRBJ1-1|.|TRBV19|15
CASSIPVPENTEAFF
TGTGCCAGTAGTATCCCCGTTCCCGAGAACACTGAAGCTTTCTTT
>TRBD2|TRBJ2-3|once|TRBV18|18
CASSLSGTSGGVGDTQYF
TGTGCCAGCTCGTTATCCGGGACTAGCGGGGGCGTTGGAGATACGCAGTATTTT
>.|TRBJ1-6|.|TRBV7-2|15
CASSLGGAYNSPLHF
TGTGCCAGCAGCTTAGGAGGGGCCTATAATTCACCCCTCCACTTT